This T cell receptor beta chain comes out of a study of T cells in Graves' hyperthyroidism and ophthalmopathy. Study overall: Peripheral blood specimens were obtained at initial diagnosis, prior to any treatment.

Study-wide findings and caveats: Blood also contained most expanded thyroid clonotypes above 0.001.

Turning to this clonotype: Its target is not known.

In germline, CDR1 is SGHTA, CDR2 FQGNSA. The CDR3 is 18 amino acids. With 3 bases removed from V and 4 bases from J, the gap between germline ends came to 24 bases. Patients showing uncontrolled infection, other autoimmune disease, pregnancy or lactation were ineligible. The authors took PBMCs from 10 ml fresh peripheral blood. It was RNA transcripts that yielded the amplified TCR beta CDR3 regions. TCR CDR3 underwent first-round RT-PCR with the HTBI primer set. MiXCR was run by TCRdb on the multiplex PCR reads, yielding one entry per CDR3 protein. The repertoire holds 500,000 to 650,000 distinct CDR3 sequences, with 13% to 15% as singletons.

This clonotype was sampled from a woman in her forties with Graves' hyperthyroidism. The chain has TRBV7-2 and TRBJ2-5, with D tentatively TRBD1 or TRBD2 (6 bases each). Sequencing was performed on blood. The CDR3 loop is CASSFLGVGGGGRETQYF. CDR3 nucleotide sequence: TGTGCCAGCAGCTTCTTGGGAGTCGGGGGCGGAGGTCGAGAGACCCAGTACTTC. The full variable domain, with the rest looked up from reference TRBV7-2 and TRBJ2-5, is GAGVSQSPSNKVTEKGKDVELRCDPISGHTALYWYRQSLGQGLEFLIYFQGNSAPDKSGLPSDRFSAERTGGSVSTLTIQRTQQEDSAVYLCASSFLGVGGGGRETQYFGPGTRLLVL.